This TCR beta chain stems from a study of shared clonotypes between healthy human individuals. V dropped 3 bases and J dropped 10 bases, with 14 bases sitting between them. CDR1 and CDR2 (germline): SGHTS, YDEGEE. CDR3 size: 13 residues. Genomic DNA belonging to each subset was distributed in equal measure over several immunoSEQ plates. Libraries were prepared by immunoSEQ multiplex PCR; TCRdb keeps only in-frame clonotypes and omits some of them. The data contain 600,000 or so clones, approximately 95% of them singletons. This clone was counted a single time. CD45RO-negative, CCR7-selected cells formed the naive CD8 fraction, which excluded terminally differentiated effector memory CD45RA+ cells.

The TCR was taken from a woman in her thirties in good health. V and J are TRBV5-8 and TRBJ2-1; TRBD1 or TRBD2 may be the D gene (5 bases each). What was sequenced was naive CD8+ T cells sorted from blood. The CDR3 DNA reads as TGTGCCAGCAGCTCGGACCGTGGGGGAGAGCAGTTCTTC. Its translation is CASSSDRGGEQFF.